Listed here are 8 T cell receptor beta chains from one sample, sequenced in a study of cytomegalovirus exposure and HLA in healthy donors (dated by TCRdb to 2017 to 2019). Libraries were made using the immunoSEQ multiplex PCR assay. A mixture of 60 forward primers for TCR Vbeta segments and 13 reverse primers for TCR Jbeta segments was used in the multiplex PCR. The clones in this table, taken by TCRdb from immuneACCESS, are in-frame only. Not every clone is retained; where verified, under half of the shortfall comes from an unresolved V gene, and the cause of the rest is unknown. Here the sample has 120,000 or so clones; approximately 80% occur a single time. Roughly 3% of the sample belongs to the ten largest clones. Sequences were obtained from PBMCs. The receptor set was obtained from a male donor in good health and CMV-seronegative.

V and J are TRBV5-1 and TRBJ1-3; 7 nucleotides agree with TRBD1. J lost 6 bases, V lost 4 bases, and 10 bases had no gene match. The CDR3 extends over 15 amino acids. Germline values: CDR1 SGHRS, CDR2 YFSETQ. In DNA, the CDR3 is TGCGCCAGCAGCAGGGGACAGTCGGAGGAAAACACCATATATTTT. Translation: CASSRGQSEENTIYF.

This clone was picked up a small number of times. The chain uses TRBV11-3 and TRBJ1-1, with 8 nucleotides matching TRBD1. V was clipped by 1 base and J by 10 bases; unmatched bases: 11. Looked up from germline, CDR1 is SGHNT and CDR2 is YENEEA. This CDR3 contains 15 residues. The CDR3 coding sequence is TGTGCCAGCAGCTTAGCGCCTACAGGGGGAGGAGGAGCTTTCTTT. Protein product: CASSLAPTGGGGAFF. Full variable domain (rest looked up from reference TRBV11-3 and TRBJ1-1): EAGVVQSPRYKIIEKKQPVAFWCNPISGHNTLYWYLQNLGQGPELLIRYENEEAVDDSQLPKDRFSAERLKGVDSTLKIQPAELGDSAVYLCASSLAPTGGGGAFFGQGTRLTVV.

This chain joins TRBV6-5 and TRBJ2-7; D possibly corresponds to TRBD2 (6 bases). The germline V gene has CDR1 MNHEY and CDR2 SVGAGI. The V gene lost 7 bases and the J gene lost 6 bases, with 19 bases spanning the gap. There are 14 residues in the CDR3. The CDR3 loop is CASKVDLTGSEQYF. As DNA, the CDR3 is TGTGCCAGCAAGGTCGACTTGACCGGGAGCGAGCAGTACTTC.

This chain connects TRBV2 to TRBJ2-5; 13 positions match TRBD2. Germline lookup yields CDR1 SNHLY and CDR2 FYNNEI. This CDR3 is 16 amino acids long. After removal of 5 bases from V and 4 bases from J, the junction contained 7 bases not matched to a gene. Here the CDR3 DNA reads TGTGCCAGCAGTTCAACTAGCGGGGGGGAGGGAGAGACCCAGTACTTC. It is translated as CASSSTSGGEGETQYF.

This chain links TRBV5-1 with TRBJ2-1; TRBD1 agrees at 7 bases. The CDR3 contains 18 residues. The junction had 12 bases not matched to a gene; V was cut back by 2 bases and J by 1 base. The germline gives CDR1 SGHRS, CDR2 YFSETQ. CDR3 bases: TGCGCCAGCAGCTTAAACCCGACAGGGTATACTTCCTACAATGAGCAGTTCTTC. Residues: CASSLNPTGYTSYNEQFF.

The V call is TRBV11-1, the J call TRBJ2-2, with TRBD2 identical over 12 bases. V shed 4 bases, J shed 4 bases, and the junction held 7 bases outside the gene matches. CDR1 and CDR2 from the germline V gene are SGHAT and FQDESV (reference sequence). CDR3 size: 17 residues. As DNA, the CDR3 is TGTGCCAGCAGCTCCAGAAAGGGACTAGCGGGCACCGGGGAGCTGTTTTTT. It specifies CASSSRKGLAGTGELFF.

The V and J genes are TRBV28 and TRBJ1-1; D remains unclear. Trimming left V 4 bases short and J 1 base short, with 10 bases between. This CDR3 region has 14 residues. Germline V gene data show CDR1 as MDHEN and CDR2 as SYDVKM. The CDR3 here is CASSSPVANTEAFF. In nucleotides, the CDR3 is TGTGCCAGCAGTTCCCCGGTTGCGAACACTGAAGCTTTCTTT.

This sequence joins TRBV18 and TRBJ1-5, with D possibly TRBD1 on 5 matching bases. CDR1 and CDR2 from the germline V gene are KGHSH and LQKENI. The CDR3 has 15 residues. V shed 0 bases and J shed 2 bases, with 8 bases lying between them. In DNA form, the CDR3 reads TGTGCCAGCTCACCACCGGGAGGGGGCAATCAGCCCCAGCATTTT. As protein: CASSPPGGGNQPQHF.